This T cell receptor beta chain was retrieved from a study of blood T cells in healthy people across ages. The CDR3 has 17 amino acids. With V trimmed by 2 bases and J by 7 bases, 15 bases remained unmatched. Germline V CDR1 and CDR2: MNHEY, SVGEGT. The authors ran a second PCR of about 7 to 12 cycles using a sample-barcoded 5' primer and a J-beta primer mix. Every sample gave at least 3 million paired-end reads containing CDR3. TCRdb used MiXCR to reprocess the 5' RACE reads, holding one entry per CDR3 protein. The profile shows about 780,000 distinct CDR3 sequences, roughly 24% of them singletons. Researchers isolated at least 7 million PBMCs per sample. These data were also filed under a second study, of T cells of mothers and their children. That report adds: The study recruited three healthy Caucasian mothers and their six children as donors.

The rearrangement joins TRBV6-2 or TRBV6-3 to TRBJ2-7; 9 bases align to TRBD1. The specimen was blood. The source of this sequence is a boy between 10 and 17 years old in good health. CDR3 amino acids: CASSYQARTGASWEQYF. In nucleotides, the CDR3 is TGTGCCAGCAGTTACCAAGCCAGGACAGGGGCATCGTGGGAGCAGTACTTC.